These T cell receptor beta chains were read from a single sample in a study of cytomegalovirus exposure and HLA in healthy donors. TCRdb's copy holds only in-frame clones and misses some; the assay was immunoSEQ multiplex PCR. The sample shows some 150,000 clones, roughly four fifths of them seen only once. Sequenced sample: PBMCs. The receptors come from a man aged 45-65 years in good health and CMV-seropositive. Each CDR3 is given with its conserved first and last residue. The order of the fields is J gene, CDR3 length, clone size, D gene, V gene, CDR3 DNA, CDR3 protein. A D gene is named only where the DNA matches it firmly. Clone sizes are given selectively: once, few, many, or a class where the clone is expanded.

J: TRBJ2-1
length: 15
size: NA
D: TRBD1
V: TRBV9
DNA: TGTGCCAGCAGCGTCGGGACAGGGAGTTACAATGAGCAGTTCTTC
CDR3: CASSVGTGSYNEQFF

J: TRBJ2-7
length: 15
size: NA
D: TRBD2
V: TRBV29-1
DNA: TGCAGCGTTCGCGGGGGGGCGAAGGGTCGCTACGAGCAGTACTTC
CDR3: CSVRGGAKGRYEQYF

J: TRBJ1-1
length: 13
size: NA
D: NA
V: TRBV11-3
DNA: TGTGCCAGCGGCCAGGGAATGAACACTGAAGCTTTCTTT
CDR3: CASGQGMNTEAFF

J: TRBJ1-1
length: 12
size: few
D: NA
V: TRBV18
DNA: TGTGCCAGCTCACCACTAGTTACTGAAGCTTTCTTT
CDR3: CASSPLVTEAFF

J: TRBJ2-7
length: 14
size: NA
D: TRBD1
V: TRBV5-6
DNA: TGTGCCAGCAGCTTTGTCGGACAGGGCTACGAGCAGTACTTC
CDR3: CASSFVGQGYEQYF

J: TRBJ1-2
length: 15
size: NA
D: TRBD1
V: TRBV19
DNA: TGTGCCAGTAGTATAGATGGACAGGGGTACTATGGCTACACCTTC
CDR3: CASSIDGQGYYGYTF

J: TRBJ2-1
length: 14
size: NA
D: NA
V: TRBV6-1
DNA: TGTGCCAGTACCGGGAGTACCTCCTACAATGAGCAGTTCTTC
CDR3: CASTGSTSYNEQFF

J: TRBJ1-1
length: 11
size: NA
D: TRBD1
V: TRBV30
DNA: TGTGCCTGGAGTTCGGACAGGGAAGCTTTCTTT
CDR3: CAWSSDREAFF

J: TRBJ1-2
length: 13
size: NA
D: NA
V: TRBV7-2
DNA: TGTGCCAGCAGCGAGGACTGGAGCTATGGCTACACCTTC
CDR3: CASSEDWSYGYTF

J: TRBJ2-2
length: 15
size: few
D: NA
V: TRBV30
DNA: TGTGCCTGGAGTGTAGGCCAGGGAATAACCGGGGAGCTGTTTTTT
CDR3: CAWSVGQGITGELFF

J: TRBJ2-2
length: 15
size: few
D: TRBD2
V: TRBV29-1
DNA: TGCAGCGCTGACCCTGGACTAGCTGGGGCGGGGGAGCTGTTTTTT
CDR3: CSADPGLAGAGELFF

J: TRBJ2-5
length: 11
size: NA
D: NA
V: TRBV7-9
DNA: TGTGCCACCGGGTCGAGGGAGACCCAGTACTTC
CDR3: CATGSRETQYF

J: TRBJ2-7
length: 15
size: NA
D: NA
V: TRBV5-1
DNA: TGCGCCAGCAGCACGCAGGGGGGACCCACCTACGAGCAGTACTTC
CDR3: CASSTQGGPTYEQYF

J: TRBJ1-2
length: 12
size: NA
D: NA
V: TRBV5-4
DNA: TGTGCCAGCAGCTCTGACAGCTATGGCTACACCTTC
CDR3: CASSSDSYGYTF

J: TRBJ2-3
length: 13
size: NA
D: NA
V: TRBV7-7
DNA: TGTGCTAGCAGCTTAGACATTAAAGATACGCAGTATTTT
CDR3: CASSLDIKDTQYF

J: TRBJ2-3
length: 19
size: NA
D: TRBD2
V: TRBV19
DNA: TGTGCCAGTAGTAAAGGGCTAGCGGGGGGTAAGGTAGGCACAGATACGCAGTATTTT
CDR3: CASSKGLAGGKVGTDTQYF

J: TRBJ2-7
length: 12
size: NA
D: TRBD1
V: TRBV30
DNA: TGTGCCGGGGGACAGGGACCCTACGAGCAGTACTTC
CDR3: CAGGQGPYEQYF

J: TRBJ1-1
length: 14
size: NA
D: NA
V: TRBV9
DNA: TGTGCCAGCAGCGAAATTACAGGGAACACTGAAGCTTTCTTT
CDR3: CASSEITGNTEAFF

J: TRBJ2-5
length: 15
size: NA
D: TRBD2
V: TRBV7-2
DNA: TGTGCCAGCAGCTTGCAGCGGGGCCCGCAAGAGACCCAGTACTTC
CDR3: CASSLQRGPQETQYF

J: TRBJ2-7
length: 15
size: NA
D: NA
V: TRBV9
DNA: TGTGCCAGCAGCGAGGGACTCCAGAGCTCCTACGAGCAGTACTTC
CDR3: CASSEGLQSSYEQYF

J: TRBJ2-3
length: 15
size: few
D: TRBD2
V: TRBV7-9
DNA: TGTGCCAGCAGCTTGAGCGGGGTTAGCACAGATACGCAGTATTTT
CDR3: CASSLSGVSTDTQYF

J: TRBJ2-7
length: 11
size: NA
D: TRBD2
V: TRBV30
DNA: TGTGCCGCGCGGGGAGGGGTCGAGCAGTACTTC
CDR3: CAARGGVEQYF

J: TRBJ2-7
length: 14
size: NA
D: NA
V: TRBV7-3
DNA: TGTGCCAGCAGCTTATACCAGGGTCCTTACGAGCAGTACTTC
CDR3: CASSLYQGPYEQYF

J: TRBJ2-3
length: 15
size: NA
D: TRBD1
V: TRBV5-4
DNA: TGTGCCAGCAGCCCACCGGGACAGGGCACAGATACGCAGTATTTT
CDR3: CASSPPGQGTDTQYF

J: TRBJ1-2
length: 12
size: NA
D: NA
V: TRBV10-3
DNA: TGTGCCATCACCTCCCGGGACTCCGGAACCACCTTC
CDR3: CAITSRDSGTTF

J: TRBJ2-3
length: 15
size: NA
D: TRBD2
V: TRBV19
DNA: TGTGCCAGTAGTATAGGTGGCGGGGGGGCAGATACGCAGTATTTT
CDR3: CASSIGGGGADTQYF

J: TRBJ1-5
length: 13
size: NA
D: NA
V: TRBV6-1
DNA: TGTGCCAGCAGTGTGCAGGGTAAGGAGGGCCAGCATTTT
CDR3: CASSVQGKEGQHF

J: TRBJ2-2
length: 15
size: NA
D: NA
V: TRBV4-3
DNA: TGCGCCAGCAGCCAGGACAGCCTGAACACCGGGGAGCTGTTTTTT
CDR3: CASSQDSLNTGELFF

J: TRBJ1-3
length: 18
size: once
D: TRBD1
V: TRBV5-1
DNA: TGCGCCAGCAGCTTGGAGGGGGGACAGACAAGCTCTGGAAACACCATATATTTT
CDR3: CASSLEGGQTSSGNTIYF

J: TRBJ2-1
length: 17
size: NA
D: NA
V: TRBV10-3
DNA: TGTGCCATCAGTGACGCTCTAGGCCCTTTTACCTACAATGAGCAGTTCTTC
CDR3: CAISDALGPFTYNEQFF

J: TRBJ2-1
length: 15
size: few
D: NA
V: TRBV14
DNA: TGTGCCAGCAGCCAATATCGGTCGGCCTACAATGAGCAGTTCTTC
CDR3: CASSQYRSAYNEQFF

J: TRBJ2-7
length: 16
size: NA
D: NA
V: TRBV28
DNA: TGTGCCAGCAGTTTATGGGGAGCGACAGGACCCTACGAGCAGTACTTC
CDR3: CASSLWGATGPYEQYF

J: TRBJ2-6
length: 17
size: NA
D: TRBD1
V: TRBV7-8
DNA: TGTGCCAGCAGCACCGGGACAGGGTACTCTGGGGCCAACGTCCTGACTTTC
CDR3: CASSTGTGYSGANVLTF

J: TRBJ2-7
length: 16
size: NA
D: TRBD1
V: TRBV19
DNA: TGTGCCAGTAGTACCCGGACAGGGTACAATACCGATGAGCAGTACTTC
CDR3: CASSTRTGYNTDEQYF

J: TRBJ2-1
length: 19
size: NA
D: TRBD2
V: TRBV4-1
DNA: TGCGCCAGCAGCCAAAGGGACGGGACTAGCGGGAGAGGAGCGGCTGAGCAGTTCTTC
CDR3: CASSQRDGTSGRGAAEQFF

J: TRBJ2-1
length: 14
size: NA
D: TRBD2
V: TRBV28
DNA: TGTGCCAGCATCATAGCGGGAGGGGACAATGAGCAGTTCTTC
CDR3: CASIIAGGDNEQFF

J: TRBJ1-1
length: 13
size: NA
D: TRBD1
V: TRBV28
DNA: TGTGCCAGCAGAGCTCAGGGGGTCGCTGAAGCTTTCTTT
CDR3: CASRAQGVAEAFF

J: TRBJ1-5
length: 16
size: NA
D: TRBD1
V: TRBV4-1
DNA: TGCGCCAGCAGCCAAGTCCCGGGACAGGGGGGACAGCCCCAGCATTTT
CDR3: CASSQVPGQGGQPQHF

J: TRBJ1-3
length: 15
size: NA
D: NA
V: TRBV7-9
DNA: TGTGCCAGCAGCTTAGACGGTAGCTCTGGAAACACCATATATTTT
CDR3: CASSLDGSSGNTIYF

J: TRBJ2-3
length: 16
size: few
D: TRBD2
V: TRBV5-4
DNA: TGTGCCAGCAGCTTCGGGGGGGGGCCTTCTACAGATACGCAGTATTTT
CDR3: CASSFGGGPSTDTQYF

J: TRBJ2-7
length: 12
size: once
D: NA
V: TRBV18
DNA: TGTGCCAGCTCCCCGGAGATCGACGAGCAGTACTTC
CDR3: CASSPEIDEQYF

J: TRBJ1-3
length: 15
size: NA
D: NA
V: TRBV2
DNA: TGTGCCAGCAGTGGTTGGAGCTCCTCTGGAAACACCATATATTTT
CDR3: CASSGWSSSGNTIYF

J: TRBJ2-7
length: 11
size: NA
D: NA
V: TRBV20-1
DNA: TGCAGTGCTAGGGCTTCCTACGAGCAGTACTTC
CDR3: CSARASYEQYF

J: TRBJ2-1
length: 16
size: few
D: TRBD2
V: TRBV5-1
DNA: TGCGCCAGCAGCTTGGGACTAGCGGGGCCCTACAATGAGCAGTTCTTC
CDR3: CASSLGLAGPYNEQFF

J: TRBJ2-1
length: 14
size: NA
D: NA
V: TRBV19
DNA: TGTGCCAGTAGTATTACTGCAGGAGGGAATGAGCAGTTCTTC
CDR3: CASSITAGGNEQFF

J: TRBJ2-1
length: 15
size: NA
D: NA
V: TRBV4-1
DNA: TGCGCCAGCAGCCAAGTGGGAACTAGCACGAATGAGCAGTTCTTC
CDR3: CASSQVGTSTNEQFF

J: TRBJ1-5
length: 17
size: NA
D: TRBD1
V: TRBV28
DNA: TGTGCCAGCAGTTTGCCCGGGACAGGGGATAGCAATCAGCCCCAGCATTTT
CDR3: CASSLPGTGDSNQPQHF

J: TRBJ1-1
length: 14
size: NA
D: NA
V: TRBV27
DNA: TGTGCCAGCAGTTTATCCAGGGTTAGCACTGAAGCTTTCTTT
CDR3: CASSLSRVSTEAFF

J: TRBJ2-5
length: 15
size: NA
D: TRBD2
V: TRBV5-8
DNA: TGTGCCAGCAGCTCGAGGCTAGCGGGGGTGAAGACCCAGTACTTC
CDR3: CASSSRLAGVKTQYF

J: TRBJ2-7
length: 15
size: NA
D: TRBD2
V: TRBV10-3
DNA: TGTGCCATCAGTGAGAGGTGGCGGGGGGACTACGAGCAGTACTTC
CDR3: CAISERWRGDYEQYF

J: TRBJ2-2
length: 15
size: NA
D: TRBD1
V: TRBV11-2
DNA: TGTGCCAGCAGCTCCGGGACAGCGAACACCGGGGAGCTGTTTTTT
CDR3: CASSSGTANTGELFF

J: TRBJ2-1
length: 15
size: NA
D: TRBD2
V: TRBV9
DNA: TGTGCCAGCAGCCCCCGGACTAGCGGGATGAATGAGCAGTTCTTC
CDR3: CASSPRTSGMNEQFF

J: TRBJ2-1
length: 14
size: NA
D: TRBD2
V: TRBV14
DNA: TGTGCCAGCTCAAGGACTAGCGGGAGTAATGGGCAGTTCTTC
CDR3: CASSRTSGSNGQFF

J: TRBJ2-7
length: 15
size: NA
D: NA
V: TRBV6-5
DNA: TGTGCCAGCAGCCCCCCAAGAGGGAGCTCCTACGAGCAGTACTTC
CDR3: CASSPPRGSSYEQYF

J: TRBJ2-5
length: 15
size: NA
D: TRBD2
V: TRBV5-5
DNA: TGTGCCAGCAGCGGGACTAGCGGCCCCCAAGAGACCCAGTACTTC
CDR3: CASSGTSGPQETQYF

J: TRBJ1-2
length: 17
size: NA
D: TRBD1
V: TRBV19
DNA: TGTGCCAGTAGTATATCGGGACAGGGGATTGTCAACTATGGCTACACCTTC
CDR3: CASSISGQGIVNYGYTF

J: TRBJ1-4
length: 13
size: NA
D: NA
V: TRBV4-1
DNA: TGCGCCAGCAGCCAAGGGCGGGGGGCTCAACTGTTTTTT
CDR3: CASSQGRGAQLFF

J: TRBJ1-2
length: 13
size: NA
D: NA
V: TRBV28
DNA: TGTGCCAGCACCCCTCGTTTTGGAGGGGGCTACACCTTC
CDR3: CASTPRFGGGYTF

J: TRBJ2-1
length: 15
size: NA
D: NA
V: TRBV2
DNA: TGTGCCAGCACCCGGGTTAGCACGATCTACAATGAGCAGTTCTTC
CDR3: CASTRVSTIYNEQFF

J: TRBJ2-2
length: 15
size: NA
D: NA
V: TRBV6-1
DNA: TGTGCCGGCAGTGAGCGGGCCCCCAGCTTCGGGGAGCTGTTTTTT
CDR3: CAGSERAPSFGELFF